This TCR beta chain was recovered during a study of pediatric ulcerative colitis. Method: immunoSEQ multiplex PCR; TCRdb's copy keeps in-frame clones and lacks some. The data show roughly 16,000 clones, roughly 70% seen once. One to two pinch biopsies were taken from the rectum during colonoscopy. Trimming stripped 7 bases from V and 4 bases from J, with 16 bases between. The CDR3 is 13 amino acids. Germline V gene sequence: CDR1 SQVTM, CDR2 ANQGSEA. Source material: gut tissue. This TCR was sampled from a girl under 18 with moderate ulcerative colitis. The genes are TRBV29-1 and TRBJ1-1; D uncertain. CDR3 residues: CSGDQNRGTEAFF. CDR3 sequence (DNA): TGCAGCGGTGATCAAAATCGGGGCACTGAAGCTTTCTTT.